These 26 T cell receptor beta chains came from one sample sequenced in a study of beta chain features in type 1 diabetes. Expressed TCRB transcripts got sequenced, as all isolated RNA was reverse transcribed. TCRdb's copy holds only in-frame clones and misses some; the assay was immunoSEQ multiplex PCR. The sample has over 40,000 clones; approximately 68% are singletons. Study-wide points: Shorter TCRB CDR3s, moderately but significantly so, were found in Type 1 diabetes patients in all four CD4+ subsets.

Their antigen targets remain unknown. What was sequenced was Tregs from blood. These receptors were collected from a woman younger than 35 with type 1 diabetes.

The chain employs TRBV28 and TRBJ2-7; D gene unclear. This CDR3 is 13 amino acids long. Trimming removed 7 bases from V and 3 bases from J, with 13 bases in between. CDR1 and CDR2 (germline): MDHEN, SYDVKM. CDR3 region: CASTSPGGYEQYF. CDR3 sequence (DNA): TGTGCCAGCACCTCACCCGGCGGCTACGAGCAGTACTTC. Together with reference TRBV28 and TRBJ2-7, the CDR3 gives the full variable domain: DVKVTQSSRYLVKRTGEKVFLECVQDMDHENMFWYRQDPGLGLRLIYFSYDVKMKEKGDIPEGYSVSREKKERFSLILESASTNQTSMYLCASTSPGGYEQYFGPGTRLTVT.

The V call is TRBV25-1, the J call TRBJ1-3, with TRBD1 as a possible D gene (6 bases). The CDR3 is made up of 17 amino acids. Germline V gene sequence: CDR1 MGHDK, CDR2 SYGVNS. Deletions cut 3 bases from V and 1 base from J, with 16 bases between. In nucleotides, the CDR3 is TGTGCCAGCAGTGACCTTGGGGGGGGGCCTTCTGGAAACACCATATATTTT. It specifies CASSDLGGGPSGNTIYF.

This clone was picked up a small number of times. The genes are TRBV6-6 and TRBJ1-6; a weak D match, TRBD1 (6 bases). CDR1 and CDR2 (germline): MNHNY, SVGAGI (reference sequence). There are 14 residues in the CDR3. Trimming removed 6 bases from V and 7 bases from J, with 13 bases in between. The chain's CDR3 is CASSPDRRNSPLHF. In DNA form, the CDR3 reads TGTGCCAGCAGCCCCGACAGGAGGAATTCACCCCTCCACTTT.

This chain uses TRBV5-1 with TRBJ2-5; D possibly corresponds to TRBD2 (5 bases). The CDR3 is 14 amino acids. CDR1 and CDR2 from the germline V gene are SGHRS and YFSETQ. With 0 bases removed from V and 5 bases from J, the gap between germline ends came to 11 bases. In DNA form, the CDR3 reads TGCGCCAGCAGCTTGGACGGGGTTGGCGAGACCCAGTACTTC. Its protein product is CASSLDGVGETQYF.

V gene TRBV25-1 combines with J gene TRBJ1-1, with 9 bases lining up with TRBD1. V was clipped by 6 bases and J by 11 bases; unmatched bases: 13. Germline lookup yields CDR1 MGHDK and CDR2 SYGVNS. The CDR3 loop spans 14 amino acids. The CDR3 DNA sequence: TGTGCCAGCAGCCCAGACAGGGGGGGCAAGGGGGCTTTCTTT. Residues: CASSPDRGGKGAFF.

The rearrangement joins TRBV7-9 to TRBJ2-3; perhaps TRBD2 as D (6 bases). Germline V gives CDR1 SEHNR, CDR2 FQNEAQ (reference sequence). The CDR3 has 15 amino acids. V lost 3 bases to trimming and J lost 1 base, with 11 bases between them. The CDR3 region is CASSLEGRGTDTQYF. The CDR3 DNA follows: TGTGCCAGCAGCTTGGAGGGGAGAGGCACAGATACGCAGTATTTT.

V usage is TRBV7-9 and J usage is TRBJ2-1, with 7 bases fitting TRBD1. With 5 bases clipped from V and 16 bases from J, the junction kept 8 bases outside the gene matches. Germline V CDR1 and CDR2: SEHNR, FQNEAQ (reference sequence). The CDR3 totals 11 residues. The CDR3 bases are TGTGCCAGCAGCCAGGACGGGACAGATTTCTTC. Protein sequence: CASSQDGTDFF.

The V gene is TRBV29-1, the J gene TRBJ2-3; perhaps TRBD2 as D (6 bases). The germline V gene encodes CDR1 SQVTM and CDR2 ANQGSEA. Trimming left V 8 bases short and J 7 bases short, with 19 bases between. This CDR3 contains 13 residues. The CDR3 protein is CSLYSGVLNTQYF. The CDR3 coding sequence is TGCAGCCTGTATAGCGGAGTTTTGAATACGCAGTATTTT.

This clone was seen just once. The chain joins TRBV4-3 to TRBJ2-2, with 14 positions matching TRBD2. V was clipped by 3 bases and J by 5 bases; unmatched bases: 5. Germline V CDR1 and CDR2: LGHNA, YSLEER. The CDR3 runs to 17 residues. CDR3 sequence (DNA): TGCGCCAGCAGCCACAGGGGGACTAGCGGGAGTACCGGGGAGCTGTTTTTT. Protein: CASSHRGTSGSTGELFF.

CDR3 region: CASSMKAGPYEQYF. CDR3 bases: TGCGCCAGCAGTATGAAGGCAGGGCCATACGAGCAGTACTTC. The genes are TRBV5-1 and TRBJ2-7, with a weak D call TRBD1 (5 bases). CDR1 SGHRS and CDR2 YFSETQ come from the germline V gene. The CDR3 extends over 14 amino acids. Trimming shortened V by 5 bases and J by 4 bases, and 16 bases separated the two germline ends. Full variable domain (remainder filled in from reference TRBV5-1 and TRBJ2-7): KAGVTQTPRYLIKTRGQQVTLSCSPISGHRSVSWYQQTPGQGLQFLFEYFSETQRNKGNFPGRFSGRQFSNSRSEMNVSTLELGDSALYLCASSMKAGPYEQYFGPGTRLTVT.

The V call is TRBV6-5, the J call TRBJ1-2, with 8 bases that match TRBD1. Germline-derived CDR1 and CDR2 are MNHEY and SVGAGI. This CDR3 contains 13 residues. V lost 5 bases to trimming and J lost 4 bases; unmatched junction nucleotides: 3. This CDR3 reads CASSAGGIYGYTF. CDR3 bases: TGTGCCAGCAGTGCAGGGGGCATCTATGGCTACACCTTC.

The gene calls are TRBV7-9 and TRBJ2-5, with 10 bases identical to TRBD2. Germline V gene lookup returns CDR1 SEHNR and CDR2 FQNEAQ (reference sequence). CDR3 length: 19 amino acids. After removal of 3 bases from V and 0 bases from J, the junction contained 13 bases not matched to a gene. CDR3 amino acids: CASSLGLAGVPLYQETQYF. The CDR3 nucleotides are TGTGCCAGCAGCTTGGGGCTAGCGGGAGTCCCACTCTACCAAGAGACCCAGTACTTC.

The V gene is TRBV7-9, the J gene TRBJ2-5, with D possibly matching TRBD2 (6 bases). Germline V CDR1 and CDR2: SEHNR, FQNEAQ (reference sequence). Trimming pared 1 base from V and 0 bases from J, leaving 12 bases between. The CDR3 extends over 16 amino acids. The CDR3 protein is CASSLGGWRDQETQYF. CDR3 nucleotide sequence: TGTGCCAGCAGCTTAGGGGGCTGGAGGGACCAAGAGACCCAGTACTTC.

This clone occurred once. One junction end disagrees with the germline gene, perhaps due to a read error. V usage is TRBV18 and J usage is TRBJ1-2, with unresolved D. This CDR3 is built from 15 residues. Germline V gives CDR1 KGHSH, CDR2 LQKENI. The CDR3, as DNA: TGTGCCAGCTCTCCACAGAAGACTGCAAACTATGGCTACACCTTC. It translates to CASSPQKTANYGYTF.

The chain combines TRBV13 with TRBJ2-5, with D hard to call. The length of the CDR3 is 12 residues. Germline V gene sequence: CDR1 PRHDT, CDR2 FYEKMQ (reference sequence). V lost 5 bases and J lost 1, with 5 bases in between. The CDR3 spells CASSRVQETQYF. The CDR3, as DNA: TGTGCCAGCAGCAGAGTCCAAGAGACCCAGTACTTC.

The sample holds one count of this clone. V usage is TRBV2 and J usage is TRBJ2-7, with a weak D call TRBD1 (5 bases). Per the germline V gene, CDR1 is SNHLY and CDR2 is FYNNEI. Trimming pared 7 bases from V and 2 bases from J, leaving 12 bases between. The CDR3 has 13 residues. Here the CDR3 DNA reads TGTGCCAGCAATCTGGACATAACCTACGAGCAGTACTTC. It encodes CASNLDITYEQYF.

The chain has TRBV5-6 and TRBJ2-7; tentatively, D is TRBD2 (6 bases). CDR1 and CDR2 from the germline V gene are SGHDT and YYEEEE. The CDR3 length is 13 residues. V gave up 1 base and J gave up 5 bases, with 10 bases separating them. CDR3 residues: CASSLSGAHEQYF. In DNA, the CDR3 is TGTGCCAGCAGCTTGTCGGGAGCCCACGAGCAGTACTTC.

The chain carries TRBV5-1 and TRBJ2-2; possibly TRBD2 for D (5 bases). Trimming left V 4 bases short and J 2 bases short, with 9 bases between. Germline V gene sequence: CDR1 SGHRS, CDR2 YFSETQ. The CDR3 length is 14 residues. CDR3 sequence reads: CASSRRANTGELFF. The CDR3 nucleotides read TGCGCCAGCAGCCGGCGGGCTAACACCGGGGAGCTGTTTTTT.

The table lists this clone with a few counts. The rearrangement joins TRBV6-5 to TRBJ1-5; D remains ambiguous. CDR3 length: 13 amino acids. Trimming removed 0 bases at V and 5 bases at J, with 5 bases between. From germline, CDR1 is MNHEY and CDR2 SVGAGI. CDR3 sequence: CASSYSPDQPQHF. Here the CDR3 DNA reads TGTGCCAGCAGTTACTCCCCAGATCAGCCCCAGCATTTT.

The J gene is TRBJ1-5, the V gene TRBV14; D unresolved. The CDR3 has 15 residues. The germline gives CDR1 SGHDN, CDR2 FVKESK. Trimming left V 6 bases short and J 0 bases short, with 12 bases between. The CDR3: CASRPTDLSNQPQHF. For the CDR3, the DNA is TGTGCCAGCAGACCGACTGACCTTAGCAATCAGCCCCAGCATTTT.

This chain links TRBV7-9 with TRBJ2-1, with D possibly TRBD2 on 5 matching bases. The CDR3 has 16 amino acids. Germline lookup yields CDR1 SEHNR and CDR2 FQNEAQ (reference sequence). V was pared by 3 bases and J by 3 bases, with 15 bases between. The CDR3 DNA reads TGTGCCAGCAGCTTTTTCGGCAGCGGCCTCTACAATGAGCAGTTCTTC. Protein sequence: CASSFFGSGLYNEQFF. Full variable domain (missing parts from reference TRBV7-9 and TRBJ2-1): DTGVSQNPRHKITKRGQNVTFRCDPISEHNRLYWYRQTLGQGPEFLTYFQNEAQLEKSRLLSDRFSAERPKGSFSTLEIQRTEQGDSAMYLCASSFFGSGLYNEQFFGPGTRLTVL.

The J gene is TRBJ2-5, the V gene TRBV4-2, with D perhaps matching TRBD1 (6 bases). CDR1 and CDR2 from the germline V gene are LGHNA and YNFKEQ. V lost 0 bases and J 2 bases, leaving 10 bases between the germline ends. This CDR3 contains 15 residues. In nucleotides, the CDR3 is TGTGCCAGCAGCCAAGAGGGGGACATACAAGAGACCCAGTACTTC. The encoded protein is CASSQEGDIQETQYF.

The chain uses TRBV7-3 and TRBJ2-3, with 8 bases that match TRBD1. CDR3 length equals 15 residues. The trim removed 5 bases at V and 0 bases at J, leaving 4 bases unmatched. Looked up from germline, CDR1 is SGHTA and CDR2 is FQGTGA. The CDR3, as DNA: TGTGCCAGCAGCGAGCGGACAGGGAGCACAGATACGCAGTATTTT. It yields the protein CASSERTGSTDTQYF.

This chain links TRBV7-9 with TRBJ2-5; D is perhaps TRBD2 (6 bases). Between the trimmed V and J ends, which lost 3 bases and 3 bases, there was a span of 8 bases. Germline assignment: CDR1 SEHNR and CDR2 FQNEAQ (reference sequence). This CDR3 has 13 amino acids. CDR3 sequence: CASSFWGEETQYF. CDR3 DNA sequence: TGTGCCAGCAGCTTCTGGGGGGAAGAGACCCAGTACTTC.

The J gene is TRBJ1-1, the V gene TRBV6-5; tentative D call: TRBD1 (6 bases). Germline loops: CDR1 MNHEY, CDR2 SVGAGI. V lost 8 bases, J lost 5 bases, and 18 bases lay in between. This CDR3 has 14 residues. CDR3 DNA sequence: TGTGCCAGCGGTCAGGGGTTTGGGGGAACTGAAGCTTTCTTT. Translated, it gives CASGQGFGGTEAFF.

V and J are TRBV7-2 and TRBJ2-5; 11 bases map to TRBD2. CDR1 is SGHTA and CDR2 is FQGNSA in the germline V gene. This CDR3 is built from 15 residues. V gave up 5 bases and J gave up 4 bases; unmatched junction bases: 6. The DNA of the CDR3 is TGTGCCAGCAGCGCCCTCGGACTAGCGGGAGAGACCCAGTACTTC. It specifies CASSALGLAGETQYF. Full variable domain (rest looked up from reference TRBV7-2 and TRBJ2-5): GAGVSQSPSNKVTEKGKDVELRCDPISGHTALYWYRQSLGQGLEFLIYFQGNSAPDKSGLPSDRFSAERTGGSVSTLTIQRTQQEDSAVYLCASSALGLAGETQYFGPGTRLLVL.